This is a list of T cell receptor beta chains from one sample in a study of blood T cell repertoires in COVID-19. Method: immunoSEQ multiplex PCR; TCRdb's copy keeps in-frame clones and lacks some. The sample includes 300,000 or so clones, around nine tenths of them seen just once. Sequenced input: PBMCs or T cells enriched from blood (not recorded which). The receptors stem from a man in his fifties or sixties who had recovered from COVID-19. The CDR3 runs from the conserved cysteine through the conserved F or W. The D gene is left open where the match is weak. Clone size is stated in some rows and not others, as once, few, many or a class when expanded.

CDR3nt,CDR3aa,d_gene,abundance,v_gene,j_gene
TGTGCCAGCAGCTTAGGAAGACTACGGGACAGAAATGAGCAGTTCTTC,CASSLGRLRDRNEQFF,TRBD1,NA,TRBV7-6,TRBJ2-1
TGCGCCAGCAGGAGGGCCGGGACATGGAATAACTATGGCTACACCTTC,CASRRAGTWNNYGYTF,NA,NA,TRBV5-1,TRBJ1-2
TGTGCCAGTAGACCGACAACGAGGGACACTGAAGCTTTCTTT,CASRPTTRDTEAFF,NA,NA,TRBV19,TRBJ1-1
TGTGCCAGCCAAACCCAAACCGGGACAGGGGGGTACGAGCAGTACTTC,CASQTQTGTGGYEQYF,TRBD1,NA,TRBV18,TRBJ2-7
TGTGCCAGTAGTATAGATCAGGCAGGGGGCTACCGTCACTATGGCTACACCTTC,CASSIDQAGGYRHYGYTF,TRBD1,NA,TRBV19,TRBJ1-2
TGTGCCAGCAGCCAGTACATACAAGAGACCCAGTACTTC,CASSQYIQETQYF,NA,NA,TRBV5-6,TRBJ2-5
TGTGCCACCAGAGTACTTGACACCGGGGAGCTGTTTTTT,CATRVLDTGELFF,NA,NA,TRBV15,TRBJ2-2
TGTGCCAGCTCACCGGACAGTGGGACGGCTTTCTTT,CASSPDSGTAFF,NA,once,TRBV18,TRBJ1-1
TGTGCCAGCAGTAGTCAGCCTAGCTCCTACAATGAGCAGTTCTTC,CASSSQPSSYNEQFF,NA,NA,TRBV6-4,TRBJ2-1
TGCGCCAGCAGCCATGAAAGCGGGGGGGCCCCAGATACGCAGTATTTT,CASSHESGGAPDTQYF,TRBD2,NA,TRBV4-3,TRBJ2-3
TGTGCCAGCAGCACTAGCGGGGGCCGGGATACGCAGTATTTT,CASSTSGGRDTQYF,TRBD2,NA,TRBV3-1/TRBV3-2,TRBJ2-3
TGTGCCAGCACCCTCACAGATATAAACACCATATATTTT,CASTLTDINTIYF,NA,NA,TRBV11-2,TRBJ1-3
TGTGCCAGCAGTCGTACTAACTATGGCTACACCTTC,CASSRTNYGYTF,NA,NA,TRBV6-5,TRBJ1-2
TGCGCCAGCAGCGGTGGGGGGGCGACAGGTCCCTACCAAGAGACCCAGTACTTC,CASSGGGATGPYQETQYF,NA,NA,TRBV5-1,TRBJ2-5
TGCGCCAGCAGCGGGGCAGGCGGGAGGGTCACAGATACGCAGTATTTT,CASSGAGGRVTDTQYF,TRBD2,NA,TRBV5-1,TRBJ2-3
TGTGCCAGTAGTAGAGGGACAGGGCGGTACGAGCAGTACTTC,CASSRGTGRYEQYF,TRBD1,few,TRBV19,TRBJ2-7